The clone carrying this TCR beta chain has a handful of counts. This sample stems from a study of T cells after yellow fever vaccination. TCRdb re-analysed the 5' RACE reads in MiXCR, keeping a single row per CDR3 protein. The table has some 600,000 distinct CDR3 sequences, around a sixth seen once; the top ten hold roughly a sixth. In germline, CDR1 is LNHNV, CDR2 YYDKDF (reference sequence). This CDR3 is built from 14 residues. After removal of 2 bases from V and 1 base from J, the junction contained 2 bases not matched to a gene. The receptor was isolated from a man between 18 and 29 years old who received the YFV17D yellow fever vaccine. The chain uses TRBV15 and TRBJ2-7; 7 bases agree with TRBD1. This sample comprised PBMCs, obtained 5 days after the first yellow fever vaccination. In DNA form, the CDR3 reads TGTGCCACCAGCAGAAGGACAGGATCCTACGAGCAGTACGTC. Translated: CATSRRTGSYEQYV.